The next 32 T cell receptor beta chains were all read from a single sample in a study of blood T cell repertoires in COVID-19 (dated by TCRdb to between 2020 and 2021). Receptor libraries were prepared by the immunoSEQ multiplex PCR assay. TCRdb stores this immuneACCESS table with in-frame sequences only. Part of the clones is absent; in the studies checked, under half of the shortfall reflects unresolved V genes, and no reason is known for the rest. The sample yields about 300,000 clones; around 86% were counted once. The top ten hold 1.3% of the sample. The sequenced sample was peripheral blood. Source of these receptors: a man in his 70s with acute or convalescent COVID-19.

In this sample, this clone turned up a few times. This chain connects TRBV28 to TRBJ1-1, with a tentative D call TRBD1 (6 bases). The germline V gene has CDR1 MDHEN and CDR2 SYDVKM. Trimming pared 6 bases from V and 1 base from J, leaving 12 bases between. The CDR3 contains 14 residues. This CDR3 reads CASRGGARNTEAFF. The CDR3 DNA follows: TGTGCCAGCAGGGGGGGGGCCAGGAACACTGAAGCTTTCTTT.

This chain connects TRBV28 to TRBJ2-3; possibly TRBD2 for D (5 bases). Between the trimmed V and J ends, which lost 6 bases and 7 bases, there was a span of 17 bases. The CDR3 totals 14 residues. Germline loops: CDR1 MDHEN, CDR2 SYDVKM. CDR3 DNA sequence: TGTGCCAGCAGCCCCCGGGGTTATAGCTATACGCAGTATTTT. This gives the protein CASSPRGYSYTQYF. Looking up the rest from reference TRBV28 and TRBJ2-3 gives the full variable domain: DVKVTQSSRYLVKRTGEKVFLECVQDMDHENMFWYRQDPGLGLRLIYFSYDVKMKEKGDIPEGYSVSREKKERFSLILESASTNQTSMYLCASSPRGYSYTQYFGPGTRLTVL.

The chain links TRBV30 to TRBJ1-5, with TRBD1 identical over 7 bases. This CDR3 has 14 residues. J lost 1 base, V lost 2 bases, and 2 bases had no gene match. CDR1 is GTSNPN and CDR2 is SVGIG in the germline V gene (reference sequence). The CDR3 spells CAWSPGQSNQPQHF. CDR3 nucleotide sequence: TGTGCCTGGAGTCCGGGACAGAGCAATCAGCCCCAGCATTTT.

In its sample, this clone was seen a few times. The chain combines TRBV6-2 or TRBV6-3 with TRBJ2-2; weak D call: TRBD2 (6 bases). V lost 3 bases, J lost 6 bases, and 20 bases lay in between. CDR1 is MNHEY, CDR2 SVGEGT, per germline. The CDR3 runs 17 residues. The CDR3 DNA is TGTGCCAGCAGTTATAAATCAACTAGCAGGCTCGCCGGGGAGCTGTTTTTT. Translated, it gives CASSYKSTSRLAGELFF.

The chain carries TRBV28 and TRBJ1-2, with D maybe TRBD1 (5 bases). This CDR3 spans 13 amino acids. Germline-derived CDR1 and CDR2 are MDHEN and SYDVKM. CDR3 loop: CGVARAAYYGYTF. The CDR3 DNA follows: TGTGGGGTCGCCAGGGCAGCATACTATGGCTACACCTTC.

CDR3 sequence (DNA): TGTGCCAGCAGTTACGGGGGGGCAGTGACCGGGGAGCTGTTTTTT. Its translation: CASSYGGAVTGELFF. J is TRBJ2-2 and V is TRBV6-5; perhaps TRBD2 as D (7 bases). Trimming took 2 bases from V and 5 from J, leaving 12 bases between them. Germline assignment: CDR1 MNHEY and CDR2 SVGAGI. This CDR3 comprises 15 residues.

The chain links TRBV3-1 (or the pseudogene TRBV3-2) to TRBJ1-2; 9 bases are a match to TRBD1. The J segment lost 2 bases and the V segment lost 3 bases, leaving 4 bases of the junction unmatched. The CDR3 extends over 15 amino acids. The germline gives CDR1 LGHDT, CDR2 YNNKEL (reference sequence). CDR3 bases: TGTGCCAGCAGCCAGCCAACAGGGGGCAACTATGGCTACACCTTC. Translating it yields CASSQPTGGNYGYTF.

The chain carries TRBV7-2 and TRBJ2-5; 8 positions agree with TRBD1. The CDR3 consists of 17 residues. The V and J ends lost 2 bases and 1 base, in that order; junction bases with no gene match: 9. The germline V gene has CDR1 SGHTA and CDR2 FQGNSA. The CDR3, as DNA: TGTGCCAGCAGCTTACAGCTTCAGGGGGCGCCCCAAGAGACCCAGTACTTC. This sequence encodes CASSLQLQGAPQETQYF.

This clone has more than one count but fewer than ten. The chain is built from TRBV7-2 and TRBJ2-2, with D perhaps matching TRBD2 (5 bases). V was pared by 5 bases and J by 7 bases, with 11 bases between. Germline-derived CDR1 and CDR2 are SGHTA and FQGNSA. This CDR3 has 13 residues. CDR3 in DNA: TGTGCCAGCAGCACTAGGATGGGCGGGGAGCTGTTTTTT. Its translation: CASSTRMGGELFF. The whole variable domain, remainder taken from reference TRBV7-2 and TRBJ2-2, is GAGVSQSPSNKVTEKGKDVELRCDPISGHTALYWYRQSLGQGLEFLIYFQGNSAPDKSGLPSDRFSAERTGGSVSTLTIQRTQQEDSAVYLCASSTRMGGELFFGEGSRLTVL.

V gene TRBV5-1 combines with J gene TRBJ1-2; 7 bases are a match to TRBD1. Germline assignment: CDR1 SGHRS and CDR2 YFSETQ. The CDR3 spans 16 residues. The V gene end was trimmed by 0 bases and the J gene end by 6 bases; junction bases not matched to a gene: 11. The CDR3 region is CASSLDPGTVTHGYTF. The CDR3 DNA reads as TGCGCCAGCAGCTTGGATCCCGGGACAGTAACGCATGGCTACACCTTC. Variable domain in full (rest from reference TRBV5-1 and TRBJ1-2): KAGVTQTPRYLIKTRGQQVTLSCSPISGHRSVSWYQQTPGQGLQFLFEYFSETQRNKGNFPGRFSGRQFSNSRSEMNVSTLELGDSALYLCASSLDPGTVTHGYTFGSGTRLTVV.

The chain joins TRBV7-2 to TRBJ2-3; D possibly corresponds to TRBD2 (6 bases). Trimming pared 4 bases from V and 4 bases from J, leaving 12 bases between. From germline, CDR1 is SGHTA and CDR2 FQGNSA. This CDR3 has 14 amino acids. CDR3 in amino acids: CASSWTWGADTQYF. The CDR3 DNA is TGTGCCAGCAGCTGGACTTGGGGGGCAGATACGCAGTATTTT.

The DNA of the CDR3 is TGTGCCAGCAGCTTAGGCAAGGGGTATGGCTACACCTTC. It is translated as CASSLGKGYGYTF. The rearrangement uses TRBV7-2 and TRBJ1-2; TRBD1 is a possible D gene (5 bases). V lost 1 base and J lost 5, with 8 bases in between. The CDR3 is 13 residues long. The germline V gene encodes CDR1 SGHTA and CDR2 FQGNSA.

The chain joins TRBV28 to TRBJ2-1, with D possibly TRBD2 on 6 matching bases. Trimming shortened V by 6 bases and J by 0 bases, and 18 bases separated the two germline ends. This CDR3 contains 17 residues. The V gene's germline CDR1 is MDHEN and CDR2 SYDVKM. The CDR3 nucleotides are TGTGCCAGCAGCTTCGACCTAGCGAGCAGCTCCTACAATGAGCAGTTCTTC. Translation gives CASSFDLASSSYNEQFF.

In DNA form, the CDR3 reads TGCGCCAGCAGCGATGTAAAGACAGGGGGCAACACTGAAGCTTTCTTT. This gives the protein CASSDVKTGGNTEAFF. The V and J genes are TRBV5-1 and TRBJ1-1, with TRBD1 matching over 10 bases. V lost 4 bases to trimming and J lost 2 bases; unmatched junction nucleotides: 8. This CDR3 has 16 amino acids. Germline V lookup: CDR1 SGHRS, CDR2 YFSETQ.

This chain links TRBV28 with TRBJ1-5; no definite D call. The ends were cut back, 9 bases at V and 4 bases at J, with 13 bases in the middle. The CDR3 spans 13 residues. CDR1 and CDR2 (germline): MDHEN, SYDVKM. The CDR3 DNA reads as TGTGCCAGTTTCTCGGGTTGGAATCAGCCCCAGCATTTT. Amino acid sequence: CASFSGWNQPQHF.

The CDR3 reads CAWSYGQYNEQFF. CDR3 nucleotides: TGTGCCTGGAGTTATGGGCAGTACAATGAGCAGTTCTTC. This sequence joins TRBV30 and TRBJ2-1; unclear D gene. The CDR3 extends over 13 amino acids. Trimming removed 2 bases from V and 4 bases from J, with 9 bases in between. Looked up from germline, CDR1 is GTSNPN and CDR2 is SVGIG (reference sequence).

The genes are TRBV24-1 and TRBJ1-1, with 12 bases matching TRBD1. The CDR3 is 16 amino acids. The germline V gene encodes CDR1 KGHDR and CDR2 SFDVKD. The V and J ends lost 4 bases and 7 bases, in that order; junction bases with no gene match: 9. The CDR3 sequence: CATSDAGTGGEVEAFF. The CDR3 DNA reads TGTGCCACCAGTGACGCCGGGACAGGGGGCGAAGTTGAAGCTTTCTTT.

The sample holds one count of this clone. The genes are TRBV15 and TRBJ2-3, with D unclear. The CDR3 consists of 14 residues. The germline CDR1 and CDR2 sequences are LNHNV and YYDKDF (reference sequence). Trimming took off 4 bases at V and 3 bases at J, with 11 bases between the two ends. The CDR3 nucleotides are TGTGCCACCAGCACCTTGACTGGGACAGATACGCAGTATTTT. Translated, it gives CATSTLTGTDTQYF.

V and J are TRBV4-3 and TRBJ1-2; no clear D. This CDR3 has 16 residues. Germline V gives CDR1 LGHNA, CDR2 YSLEER. V shed 0 bases and J shed 4 bases, with 15 bases lying between them. The CDR3 DNA reads TGCGCCAGCAGCCAAGATTCGTCTAGAAGTGGCTATGGCTACACCTTC. Residues: CASSQDSSRSGYGYTF.

V gene TRBV24-1 combines with J gene TRBJ2-1; 11 bases agree with TRBD1. The CDR3 totals 16 residues. Germline V lookup: CDR1 KGHDR, CDR2 SFDVKD. Unmatched junction bases numbered 6, after V lost 5 bases and J lost 4 bases. The CDR3 here is CATSVDRGRDYNEQFF. The CDR3 DNA sequence: TGTGCCACCAGTGTGGACAGGGGGCGGGATTACAATGAGCAGTTCTTC.

This clone was found once. The chain employs TRBV29-1 and TRBJ2-7, with 9 bases lining up with TRBD1. From germline, CDR1 is SQVTM and CDR2 ANQGSEA. The CDR3 extends over 12 amino acids. V gave up 5 bases and J gave up 4 bases; unmatched junction bases: 3. CDR3 sequence: CSVQTGGYEQYF. CDR3 coding DNA: TGCAGCGTTCAGACAGGGGGGTACGAGCAGTACTTC.

This CDR3 reads CASSSSGGGGFYEQYF. The CDR3, as DNA: TGTGCCAGCAGCTCCAGCGGGGGCGGGGGTTTCTACGAGCAGTACTTC. V and J are TRBV7-2 and TRBJ2-7; 8 bases are shared with TRBD2. Germline V lookup: CDR1 SGHTA, CDR2 FQGNSA. J was trimmed by 3 bases and V by 4 bases; bases with no gene match: 11. The CDR3 runs 16 residues.

This chain connects TRBV19 to TRBJ1-5; no clear D. V gave up 3 bases and J gave up 7 bases, with 7 bases separating them. Germline V lookup: CDR1 LNHDA, CDR2 SQIVND (reference sequence). The CDR3 has 12 amino acids. The DNA for the CDR3 is TGTGCCAGTAGTATTCCAGGACAGCCCCAGCATTTT. Its protein is CASSIPGQPQHF.

V usage is TRBV29-1 and J usage is TRBJ2-7, with 7 bases that match TRBD1. Germline CDR1 SQVTM, CDR2 ANQGSEA. V dropped 5 bases and J dropped 4; count of bases not matched to a gene: 2. The CDR3 runs to 11 residues. The CDR3 spells CSVYRGYEQYF. The CDR3 region has the DNA TGCAGCGTTTACAGGGGTTACGAGCAGTACTTC.

This clone occurred once. CDR3 loop: CASSVSPVTGLNTEAFF. The CDR3, as DNA: TGTGCCAGCAGCGTATCCCCGGTTACTGGGCTGAACACTGAAGCTTTCTTT. The V gene is TRBV9, the J gene TRBJ1-1; D uncertain. Germline CDR1 and CDR2: SGDLS and YYNGEE. The V end lost 1 base, the J end lost 0 bases, and 16 bases lay between the germline ends. There are 17 residues in the CDR3.

V is TRBV27 and J is TRBJ2-6, with TRBD2 as a possible D gene (5 bases). Germline V CDR1 and CDR2: MNHEY, SMNVEV (reference sequence). Trimming removed 2 bases at V and 0 bases at J, with 14 bases between. This CDR3 spans 18 amino acids. The CDR3 sequence is CASSLRENTNSGANVLTF. The CDR3 DNA reads as TGTGCCAGCAGTTTAAGGGAGAACACAAACTCTGGGGCCAACGTCCTGACTTTC. The full variable domain, rest sourced from reference TRBV27 and TRBJ2-6, is EAQVTQNPRYLITVTGKKLTVTCSQNMNHEYMSWYRQDPGLGLRQIYYSMNVEVTDKGDVPEGYKVSRKEKRNFPLILESPSPNQTSLYFCASSLRENTNSGANVLTFGAGSRLTVL.

The chain's CDR3 is CASSSFGQGRNTGELFF. As DNA, the CDR3 is TGTGCCAGCAGCTCATTCGGACAGGGTCGGAACACCGGGGAGCTGTTTTTT. The rearrangement joins TRBV5-6 to TRBJ2-2; 8 positions agree with TRBD1. CDR3 size: 17 residues. Germline CDR1 is SGHDT and CDR2 is YYEEEE. The junction had 8 bases not matched to a gene; V was cut back by 3 bases and J by 1 base.

The genes are TRBV3-1 (or the pseudogene TRBV3-2) and TRBJ2-7, with TRBD1 identical over 10 bases. CDR3 length equals 15 residues. V dropped 4 bases and J dropped 2; count of bases not matched to a gene: 5. Germline assignment: CDR1 LGHDT and CDR2 YNNKEL (reference sequence). CDR3 sequence (DNA): TGTGCCAGCAGCCGTCCGGGGACAGGGGCCTACGAGCAGTACTTC. This sequence encodes CASSRPGTGAYEQYF.

The J gene is TRBJ2-2, the V gene TRBV9, with 7 bases fitting TRBD1. The CDR3 has 17 residues. Germline-derived CDR1 and CDR2 are SGDLS and YYNGEE. The V gene end was trimmed by 1 base and the J gene end by 2 bases; junction bases not matched to a gene: 8. The CDR3 is CASSVNSGTDNTGELFF. CDR3 bases: TGTGCCAGCAGCGTAAACTCCGGGACAGACAACACCGGGGAGCTGTTTTTT.

The chain links TRBV3-1 (or the pseudogene TRBV3-2) to TRBJ2-7; 8 positions agree with TRBD2. Germline CDR1 reads LGHDT; CDR2 reads YNNKEL (reference sequence). V shed 3 bases, J shed 3 bases, and the junction held 13 bases outside the gene matches. This CDR3 is 17 amino acids long. Here the CDR3 DNA reads TGTGCCAGCAGCCAGACCCAAGGGGCTAGCGGGTACTACGAGCAGTACTTC. Amino acid sequence: CASSQTQGASGYYEQYF.

The V call is TRBV25-1, the J call TRBJ1-2, with D possibly TRBD1 on 5 matching bases. The V gene lost 2 bases and the J gene lost 3 bases, with 10 bases spanning the gap. CDR1 is MGHDK, CDR2 SYGVNS, per germline. The CDR3 contains 14 residues. CDR3 nucleotide sequence: TGTGCCAGCAGTGAACCGGGGGGTCACTATGGCTACACCTTC. Its translation: CASSEPGGHYGYTF.

CDR3 bases: TGCGCCAGCAGACACATACAGAGGACTAGCGGCACCCCCCGACAAGAGACCCAGTACTTC. This gives the protein CASRHIQRTSGTPRQETQYF. The chain links TRBV4-3 to TRBJ2-5; 10 bases agree with TRBD2. CDR1 and CDR2 from the germline V gene are LGHNA and YSLEER. This CDR3 spans 20 amino acids. V dropped 6 bases and J dropped 2; count of bases not matched to a gene: 21.